The 11 T cell receptor beta chains presented below share a single source sample, sequenced in a study of T cell responses to AZD1222 COVID-19 vaccine. Produced via immunoSEQ multiplex PCR; TCRdb's table is partial and in-frame only. The table has 85,000 to 90,000 clones, roughly 91% seen once. The sequencing here drew on peripheral blood, taken 28 days after the second AZD1222 dose. All receptors derive from an adult who received the AZD1222 COVID-19 vaccine.

This chain links TRBV19 with TRBJ2-3, with TRBD2 as a possible D gene (6 bases). The germline V and J ends were trimmed by 7 bases and 0 bases, with 14 bases remaining between them. This CDR3 has 15 residues. Germline V CDR1 and CDR2: LNHDA, SQIVND (reference sequence). The CDR3 coding sequence is TGTGCCAGTACCCCTCTAGCGTCAAGCACAGATACGCAGTATTTT. Encoded protein: CASTPLASSTDTQYF.

This chain connects TRBV2 to TRBJ1-2, with 9 bases aligning to TRBD1. Germline values: CDR1 SNHLY, CDR2 FYNNEI. There are 15 residues in the CDR3. V lost 5 bases to trimming and J lost 3 bases; unmatched junction nucleotides: 7. CDR3 residues: CASSSQWTGDYGYTF. The CDR3, as DNA: TGTGCCAGCAGTTCCCAATGGACAGGGGACTATGGCTACACCTTC.

The CDR3 sequence: CASSLAGASTDTQYF. The CDR3 DNA is TGTGCCAGCAGCTTAGCGGGGGCCAGCACAGATACGCAGTATTTT. V and J are TRBV7-8 and TRBJ2-3; maybe TRBD1 (6 bases). Germline V gene lookup returns CDR1 SGHVS and CDR2 FQNEAQ. CDR3 length: 15 residues. V dropped 0 bases and J dropped 0 bases, with 7 bases sitting between them.

This clone was counted a single time. V gene TRBV6-2 or TRBV6-3 combines with J gene TRBJ2-1; D unresolved. Looked up from germline, CDR1 is MNHEY and CDR2 is SVGEGT. The CDR3 consists of 16 residues. Trimming took 6 bases from V and 4 from J, leaving 19 bases between them. The CDR3 DNA sequence: TGTGCCAGCAGCCAACCGAAAGTTATCCGATACAATGAGCAGTTCTTC. Encoded protein: CASSQPKVIRYNEQFF.

V and J are TRBV6-5 and TRBJ2-7; TRBD1 might be the D (6 bases). The germline gives CDR1 MNHEY, CDR2 SVGAGI. Trimming cost V 2 bases and J 6 bases, with 14 bases left between them. The CDR3 covers 14 residues. Written as DNA, the CDR3 is TGTGCCAGCAGTTACGGCAACAGGGCTACCGAGCAGTACTTC. Amino acid sequence: CASSYGNRATEQYF.

This clone was recorded a few times. Other DNA sequences in this sample translate to the same CDR3. The chain links TRBV29-1 to TRBJ2-7; D call uncertain. The V gene lost 6 bases and the J gene lost 3 bases, with 9 bases spanning the gap. This CDR3 contains 11 residues. Germline assignment: CDR1 SQVTM and CDR2 ANQGSEA. The CDR3, as DNA: TGCAGCGTCGGGTCAAACTACGAGCAGTACTTC. Protein sequence: CSVGSNYEQYF.

This clone was seen a few times. The chain links TRBV20-1 to TRBJ2-5; tentative D call: TRBD2 (6 bases). V was clipped by 3 bases and J by 5 bases, with 19 bases between them. This CDR3 contains 15 residues. Germline-derived CDR1 and CDR2 are DFQATT and SNEGSKA (reference sequence). In nucleotides, the CDR3 is TGCAGTGCTAGTGAGGCGACGTCCCGGGGGGAGACCCAGTACTTC. It encodes CSASEATSRGETQYF.

This clone was observed once. This rearrangement joins TRBV4-1 to TRBJ2-1, with 13 positions matching TRBD2. Germline V gene lookup returns CDR1 MGHRA and CDR2 YSYEKL. V lost 4 bases, J lost 4 bases, and 13 bases stayed unmatched. The CDR3 extends over 19 amino acids. This CDR3 is CASSLRLAGGQGPYNEQFF. CDR3 coding DNA: TGCGCCAGCAGCCTTCGACTAGCGGGGGGCCAGGGCCCATACAATGAGCAGTTCTTC.

The chain couples TRBV5-1 to TRBJ1-4; D not resolved. Trimming pared 4 bases from V and 5 bases from J, leaving 15 bases between. CDR1 and CDR2 from the germline V gene are SGHRS and YFSETQ. The CDR3 is 15 residues long. In DNA, the CDR3 is TGCGCCAGCAGCGCAGCCATGGCAGAAAATGAAAAACTGTTTTTT. It is translated as CASSAAMAENEKLFF.

The chain uses TRBV2 and TRBJ2-3; D might be TRBD1 (5 bases). CDR3 length: 14 amino acids. The V gene lost 4 bases and the J gene lost 1 base, with 9 bases spanning the gap. Germline values: CDR1 SNHLY, CDR2 FYNNEI. The DNA of the CDR3 is TGTGCCAGCAGTGTGCAGGGTGGCACAGATACGCAGTATTTT. Translation: CASSVQGGTDTQYF.

The chain carries TRBV5-1 and TRBJ1-2; a possible D gene is TRBD1 (5 bases). CDR1 SGHRS and CDR2 YFSETQ come from the germline V gene. This CDR3 spans 17 amino acids. V lost 0 bases and J 4 bases, leaving 19 bases between the germline ends. DNA for the CDR3: TGCGCCAGCAGCTTGGCCCCCGGTCAAGGGGAAAGCTATGGCTACACCTTC. It is translated as CASSLAPGQGESYGYTF.